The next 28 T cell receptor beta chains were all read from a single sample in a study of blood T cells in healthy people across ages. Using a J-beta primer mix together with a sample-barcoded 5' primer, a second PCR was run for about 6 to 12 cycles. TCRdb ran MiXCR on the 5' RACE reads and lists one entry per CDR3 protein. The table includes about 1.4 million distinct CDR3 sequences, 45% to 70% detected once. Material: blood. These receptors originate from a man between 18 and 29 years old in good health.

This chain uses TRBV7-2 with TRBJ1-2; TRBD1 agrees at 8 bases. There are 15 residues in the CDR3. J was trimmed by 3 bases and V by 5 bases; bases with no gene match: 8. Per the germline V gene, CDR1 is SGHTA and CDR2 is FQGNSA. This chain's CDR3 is CASSAWTGIDYGYTF. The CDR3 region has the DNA TGTGCCAGCAGCGCCTGGACAGGGATTGACTATGGCTACACCTTC. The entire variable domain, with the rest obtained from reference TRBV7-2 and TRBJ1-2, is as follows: GAGVSQSPSNKVTEKGKDVELRCDPISGHTALYWYRQSLGQGLEFLIYFQGNSAPDKSGLPSDRFSAERTGGSVSTLTIQRTQQEDSAVYLCASSAWTGIDYGYTFGSGTRLTVV.

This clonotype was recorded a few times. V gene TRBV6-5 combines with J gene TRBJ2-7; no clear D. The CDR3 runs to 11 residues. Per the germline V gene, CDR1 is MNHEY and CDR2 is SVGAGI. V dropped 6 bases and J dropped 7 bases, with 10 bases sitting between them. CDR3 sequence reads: CASSLHKEQYF. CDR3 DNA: TGTGCCAGCAGCCTACATAAGGAGCAGTACTTC.

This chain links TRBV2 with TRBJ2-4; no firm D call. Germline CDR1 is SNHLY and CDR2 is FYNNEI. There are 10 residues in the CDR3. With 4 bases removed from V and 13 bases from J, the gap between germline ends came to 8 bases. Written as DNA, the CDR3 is TGTGCCAGCAGTGTCGGAGCCCAGTACTTC. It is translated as CASSVGAQYF.

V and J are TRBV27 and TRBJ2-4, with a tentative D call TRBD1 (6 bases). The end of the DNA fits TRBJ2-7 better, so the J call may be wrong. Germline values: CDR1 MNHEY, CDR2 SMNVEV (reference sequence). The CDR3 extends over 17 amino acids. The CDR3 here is CASSTTLTGTLPYEQYF. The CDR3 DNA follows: TGTGCCAGCAGTACAACTCTAACAGGGACCCTCCCATACGAGCAGTACTTC.

CDR3 region: CASRGGPLAAKNIQYF. The CDR3, as DNA: TGTGCCAGCAGAGGGGGACCGCTCGCGGCCAAAAACATTCAGTACTTC. V gene TRBV3-1 combines with J gene TRBJ2-4; D is possibly TRBD1 (6 bases). Germline CDR1 and CDR2: LGHDT and YNNKEL (reference sequence). The CDR3 extends over 16 amino acids. The ends were cut back, 6 bases at V and 1 base at J, with 16 bases in the middle.

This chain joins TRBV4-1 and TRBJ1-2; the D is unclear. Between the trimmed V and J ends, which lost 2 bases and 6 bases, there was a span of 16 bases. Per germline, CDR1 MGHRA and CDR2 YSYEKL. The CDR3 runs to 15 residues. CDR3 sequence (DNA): TGCGCCAGCAGCCAACTCCAGGCCACGGGAAATGGCTACACCTTC. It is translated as CASSQLQATGNGYTF.

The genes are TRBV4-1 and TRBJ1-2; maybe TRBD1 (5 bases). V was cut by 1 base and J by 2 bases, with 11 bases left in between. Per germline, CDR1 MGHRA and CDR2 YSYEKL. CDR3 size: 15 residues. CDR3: CASSQGQRGNYGYTF. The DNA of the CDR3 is TGCGCCAGCAGCCAAGGGCAGAGGGGAAACTATGGCTACACCTTC.

The CDR3 sequence is CACGTSGTDTQYF. CDR3 in DNA: TGTGCCTGCGGGACTAGCGGGACAGATACGCAGTATTTT. The chain joins TRBV27 to TRBJ2-3; 12 positions match TRBD2. Looked up from germline, CDR1 is MNHEY and CDR2 is SMNVEV (reference sequence). This CDR3 is built from 13 residues. Unmatched junction bases numbered 3, after V lost 11 bases and J lost 3 bases.

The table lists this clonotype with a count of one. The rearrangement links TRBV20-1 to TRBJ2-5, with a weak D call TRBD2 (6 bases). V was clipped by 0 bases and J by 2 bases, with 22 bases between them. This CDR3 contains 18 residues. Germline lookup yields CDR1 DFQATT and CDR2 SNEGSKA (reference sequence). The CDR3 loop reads CSARDGGERRIYQETQYF. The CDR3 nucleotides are TGCAGTGCTAGAGATGGAGGGGAGCGCAGAATCTATCAAGAGACCCAGTACTTC.

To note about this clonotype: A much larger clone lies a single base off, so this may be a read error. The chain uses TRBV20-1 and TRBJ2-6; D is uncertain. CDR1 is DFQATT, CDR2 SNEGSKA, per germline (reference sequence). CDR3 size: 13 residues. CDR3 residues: CSSSPSGANVLTF. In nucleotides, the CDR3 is TGCAGTTCTAGTCCATCTGGGGCCAACGTCCTGACTTTC.

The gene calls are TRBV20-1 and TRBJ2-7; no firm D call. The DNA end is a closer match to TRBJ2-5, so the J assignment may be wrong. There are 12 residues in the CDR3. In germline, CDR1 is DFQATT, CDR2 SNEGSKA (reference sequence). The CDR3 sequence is CSASRFQETQYF. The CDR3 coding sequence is TGCAGTGCTAGTCGTTTCCAGGAGACCCAGTACTTC.

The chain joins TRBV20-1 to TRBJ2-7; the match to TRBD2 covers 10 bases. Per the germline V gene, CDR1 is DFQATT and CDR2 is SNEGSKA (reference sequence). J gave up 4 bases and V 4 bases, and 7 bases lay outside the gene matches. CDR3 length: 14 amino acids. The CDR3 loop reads CSATAGGPAYEQYF. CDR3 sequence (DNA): TGCAGTGCTACAGCGGGAGGGCCCGCTTACGAGCAGTACTTC.

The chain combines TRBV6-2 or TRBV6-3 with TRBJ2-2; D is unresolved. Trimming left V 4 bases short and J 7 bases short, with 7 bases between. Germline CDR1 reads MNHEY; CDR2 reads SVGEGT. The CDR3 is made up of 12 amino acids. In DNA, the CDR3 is TGTGCCAGCAGTTTGACTGTCGGGGAGCTGTTTTTT. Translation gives CASSLTVGELFF.

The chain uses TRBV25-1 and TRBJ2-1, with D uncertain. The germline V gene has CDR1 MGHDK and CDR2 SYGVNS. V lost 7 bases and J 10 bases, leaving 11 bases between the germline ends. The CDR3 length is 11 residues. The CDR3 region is CASTGSNEQFF. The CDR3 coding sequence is TGTGCCAGCACAGGATCCAACGAGCAGTTCTTC.

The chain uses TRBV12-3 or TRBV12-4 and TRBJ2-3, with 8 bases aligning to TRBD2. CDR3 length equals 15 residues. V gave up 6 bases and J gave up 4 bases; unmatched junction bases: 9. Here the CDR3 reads CASSQSGSIADTQYF. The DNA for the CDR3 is TGTGCCAGCAGCCAGAGCGGGAGTATCGCAGATACGCAGTATTTT.

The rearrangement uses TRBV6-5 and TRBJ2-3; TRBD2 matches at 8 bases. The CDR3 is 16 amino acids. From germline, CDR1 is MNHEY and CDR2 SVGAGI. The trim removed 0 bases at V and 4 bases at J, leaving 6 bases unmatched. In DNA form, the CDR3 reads TGTGCCAGCAGTTACTCGGCGGGAGGATGGGCAGATACGCAGTATTTT. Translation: CASSYSAGGWADTQYF.

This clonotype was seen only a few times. CDR3 amino acids: CASRTTGGYEQYF. As DNA, the CDR3 is TGTGCCAGCAGAACTACAGGGGGGTACGAGCAGTACTTC. The chain couples TRBV27 to TRBJ2-7; TRBD1 matches at 8 bases. CDR1 is MNHEY and CDR2 is SMNVEV in the germline V gene (reference sequence). V was clipped by 6 bases and J by 4 bases; unmatched bases: 5. The CDR3 is made up of 13 amino acids.

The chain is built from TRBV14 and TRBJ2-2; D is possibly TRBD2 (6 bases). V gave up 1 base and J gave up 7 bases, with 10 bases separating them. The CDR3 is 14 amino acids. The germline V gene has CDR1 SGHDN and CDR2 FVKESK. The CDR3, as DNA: TGTGCCAGCAGCCAAGTCCCCGGGAGCGGGGAGCTGTTTTTT. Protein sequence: CASSQVPGSGELFF.

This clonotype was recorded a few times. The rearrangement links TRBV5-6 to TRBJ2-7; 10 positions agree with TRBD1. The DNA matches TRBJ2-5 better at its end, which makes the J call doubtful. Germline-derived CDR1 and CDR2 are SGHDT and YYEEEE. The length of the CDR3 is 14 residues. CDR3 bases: TGTGCCAGCAGCTTTGGGACAGGGGTCGAGACCCAGTACTTC. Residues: CASSFGTGVETQYF.

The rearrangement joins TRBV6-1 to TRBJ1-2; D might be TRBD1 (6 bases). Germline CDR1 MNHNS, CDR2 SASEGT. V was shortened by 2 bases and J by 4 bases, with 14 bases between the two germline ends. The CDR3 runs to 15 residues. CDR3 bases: TGTGCCAGCAGTGAAAGGTGGACAGAGGGCTATGGCTACACCTTC. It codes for CASSERWTEGYGYTF.

Written as DNA, the CDR3 is TGTGCCAGCAGCTTGGGGTTCCAGGGTCAGCCCCAGCATTTT. Translating gives CASSLGFQGQPQHF. This sequence joins TRBV5-6 and TRBJ1-5; D possibly corresponds to TRBD1 (5 bases). Germline CDR1 reads SGHDT; CDR2 reads YYEEEE. The CDR3 is 14 amino acids. Between the trimmed V and J ends, which lost 0 bases and 6 bases, there was a span of 10 bases.

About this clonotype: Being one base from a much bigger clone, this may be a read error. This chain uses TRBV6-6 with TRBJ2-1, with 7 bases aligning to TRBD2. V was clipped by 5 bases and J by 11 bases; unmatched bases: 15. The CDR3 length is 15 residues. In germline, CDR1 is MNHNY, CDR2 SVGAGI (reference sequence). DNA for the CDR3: TGTGCCAGCAGTGGTACTAGCGAGGGGTCGGGTAAGCAGTTCTTC. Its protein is CASSGTSEGSGKQFF.

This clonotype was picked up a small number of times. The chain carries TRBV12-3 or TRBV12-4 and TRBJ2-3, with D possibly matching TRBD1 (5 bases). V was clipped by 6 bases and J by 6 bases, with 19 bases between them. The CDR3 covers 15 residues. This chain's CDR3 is CASRPGGAPPDTQYF. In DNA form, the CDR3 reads TGTGCCAGCAGACCTGGTGGGGCCCCGCCCGATACGCAGTATTTT.

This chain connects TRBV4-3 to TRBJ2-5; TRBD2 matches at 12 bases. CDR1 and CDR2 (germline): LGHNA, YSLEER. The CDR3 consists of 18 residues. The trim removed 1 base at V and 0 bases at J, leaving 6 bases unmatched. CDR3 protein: CASSQGLAGAGYQETQYF. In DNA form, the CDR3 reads TGCGCCAGCAGCCAAGGACTAGCGGGGGCCGGGTACCAAGAGACCCAGTACTTC.

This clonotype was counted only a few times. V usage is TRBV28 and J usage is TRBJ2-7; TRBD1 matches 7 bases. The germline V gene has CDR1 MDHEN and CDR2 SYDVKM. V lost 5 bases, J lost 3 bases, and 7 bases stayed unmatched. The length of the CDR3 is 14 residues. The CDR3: CASSPPDRVYEQYF. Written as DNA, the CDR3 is TGTGCCAGCAGTCCCCCCGACAGGGTCTACGAGCAGTACTTC.

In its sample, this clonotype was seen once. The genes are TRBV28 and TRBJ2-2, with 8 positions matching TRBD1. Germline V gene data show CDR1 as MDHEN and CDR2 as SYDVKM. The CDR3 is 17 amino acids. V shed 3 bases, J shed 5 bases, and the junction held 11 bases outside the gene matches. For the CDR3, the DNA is TGTGCCAGCAGTTTTATCGAACTCACAGGGGGGACCGGGGAGCTGTTTTTT. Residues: CASSFIELTGGTGELFF.

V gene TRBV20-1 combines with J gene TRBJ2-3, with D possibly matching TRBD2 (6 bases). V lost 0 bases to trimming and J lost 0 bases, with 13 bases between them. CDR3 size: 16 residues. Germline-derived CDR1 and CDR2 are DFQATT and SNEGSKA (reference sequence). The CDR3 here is CSARDLGLSSTDTQYF. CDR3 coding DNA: TGCAGTGCTAGAGACTTGGGACTTTCTAGCACAGATACGCAGTATTTT.

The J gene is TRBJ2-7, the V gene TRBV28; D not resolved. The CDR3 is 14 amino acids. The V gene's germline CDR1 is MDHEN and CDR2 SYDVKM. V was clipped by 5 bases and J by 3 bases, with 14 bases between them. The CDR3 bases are TGTGCCAGCAGTACCCTTGACAAGAACTACGAGCAGTACTTC. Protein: CASSTLDKNYEQYF.